This T cell receptor beta chain comes out of a study of blood T cell repertoires in COVID-19. The method was immunoSEQ multiplex PCR; TCRdb's version includes in-frame clones alone and lacks a portion of them. The sample has 95,000 to 110,000 clones, about 91% seen once. The specimen sequenced was peripheral blood. The TCR was taken from a human donor in a cohort sampled during active COVID-19.

The CDR3 DNA follows: TGTGCCAGCAGCCAAGATCTGAAGGGGGACACTGAAGCTTTCTTT. Translated: CASSQDLKGDTEAFF. This chain connects TRBV4-2 to TRBJ1-1; D might be TRBD1 (6 bases). The CDR3 runs to 15 residues. The V gene lost 0 bases and the J gene lost 3 bases, with 11 bases spanning the gap. Germline assignment: CDR1 LGHNA and CDR2 YNFKEQ.